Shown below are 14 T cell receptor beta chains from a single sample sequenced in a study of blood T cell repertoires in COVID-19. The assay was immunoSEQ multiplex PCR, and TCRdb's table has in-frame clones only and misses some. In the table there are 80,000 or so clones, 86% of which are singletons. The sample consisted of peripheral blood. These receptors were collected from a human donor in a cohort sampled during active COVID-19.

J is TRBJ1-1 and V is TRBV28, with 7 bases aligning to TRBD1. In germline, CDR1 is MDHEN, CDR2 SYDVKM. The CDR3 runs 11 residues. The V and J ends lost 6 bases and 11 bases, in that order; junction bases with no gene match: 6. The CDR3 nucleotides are TGTGCCAGCAGAGATGACAGGGACGCTTTCTTT. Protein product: CASRDDRDAFF.

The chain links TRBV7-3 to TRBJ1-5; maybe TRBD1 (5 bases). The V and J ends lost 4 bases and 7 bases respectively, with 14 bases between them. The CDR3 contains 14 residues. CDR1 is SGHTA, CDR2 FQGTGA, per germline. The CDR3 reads CASSSAGGGQPQHF. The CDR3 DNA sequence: TGTGCCAGCAGCTCAGCCGGGGGAGGGCAGCCCCAGCATTTT.

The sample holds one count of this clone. CDR3 region: CASSSRVNEQFF. The CDR3 DNA reads TGCGCCAGCAGCTCCAGGGTCAATGAGCAGTTCTTC. The chain carries TRBV5-1 and TRBJ2-1; D may be TRBD1 (5 bases). The CDR3 length is 12 residues. Deletions cut 3 bases from V and 6 bases from J, with 7 bases between. CDR1 and CDR2 (germline): SGHRS, YFSETQ.

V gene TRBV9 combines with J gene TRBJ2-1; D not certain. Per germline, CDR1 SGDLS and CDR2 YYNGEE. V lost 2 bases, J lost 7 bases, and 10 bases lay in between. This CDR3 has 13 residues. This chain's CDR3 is CASSVGPRNEQFF. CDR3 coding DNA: TGTGCCAGCAGCGTGGGCCCCCGAAATGAGCAGTTCTTC.

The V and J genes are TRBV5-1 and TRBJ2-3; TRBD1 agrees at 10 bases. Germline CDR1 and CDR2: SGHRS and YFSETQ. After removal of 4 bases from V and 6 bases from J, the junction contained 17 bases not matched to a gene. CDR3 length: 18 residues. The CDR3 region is CASSVRDRGYSTRDTQYF. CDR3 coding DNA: TGCGCCAGCAGCGTCCGGGACAGGGGATACTCCACCCGGGATACGCAGTATTTT.

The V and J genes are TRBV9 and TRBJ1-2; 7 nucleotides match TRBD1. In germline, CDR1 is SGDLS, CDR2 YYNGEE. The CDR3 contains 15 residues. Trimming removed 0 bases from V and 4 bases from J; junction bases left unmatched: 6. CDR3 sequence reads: CASSVEPGGSYGYTF. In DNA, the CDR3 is TGTGCCAGCAGCGTAGAACCAGGGGGGAGCTATGGCTACACCTTC.

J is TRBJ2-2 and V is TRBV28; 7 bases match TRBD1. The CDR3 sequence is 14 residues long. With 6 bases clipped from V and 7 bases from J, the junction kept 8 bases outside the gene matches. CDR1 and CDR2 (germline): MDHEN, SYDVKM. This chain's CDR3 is CASRTGTRSGELFF. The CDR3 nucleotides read TGTGCCAGCAGGACAGGGACACGGAGCGGGGAGCTGTTTTTT.

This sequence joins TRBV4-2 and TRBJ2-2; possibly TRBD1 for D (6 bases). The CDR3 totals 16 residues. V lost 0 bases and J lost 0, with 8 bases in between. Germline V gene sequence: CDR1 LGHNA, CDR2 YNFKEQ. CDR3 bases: TGTGCCAGCAGCCAAGATGACAGGCCGAACACCGGGGAGCTGTTTTTT. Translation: CASSQDDRPNTGELFF.

Here the CDR3 reads CSARAAQYF. Here the CDR3 DNA reads TGCAGTGCTAGAGCCGCGCAGTATTTT. The genes are TRBV20-1 and TRBJ2-3; D is uncertain. This CDR3 has 9 amino acids. The germline V gene encodes CDR1 DFQATT and CDR2 SNEGSKA (reference sequence). Trimming took 1 base from V and 10 from J, leaving 3 bases between them.

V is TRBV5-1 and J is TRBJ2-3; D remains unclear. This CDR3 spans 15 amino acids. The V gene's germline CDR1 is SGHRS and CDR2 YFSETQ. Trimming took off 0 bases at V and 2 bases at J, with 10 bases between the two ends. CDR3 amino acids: CASSLAGSHTDTQYF. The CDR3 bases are TGCGCCAGCAGCTTGGCAGGAAGCCACACAGATACGCAGTATTTT. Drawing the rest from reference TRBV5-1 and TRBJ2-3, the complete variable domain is KAGVTQTPRYLIKTRGQQVTLSCSPISGHRSVSWYQQTPGQGLQFLFEYFSETQRNKGNFPGRFSGRQFSNSRSEMNVSTLELGDSALYLCASSLAGSHTDTQYFGPGTRLTVL.

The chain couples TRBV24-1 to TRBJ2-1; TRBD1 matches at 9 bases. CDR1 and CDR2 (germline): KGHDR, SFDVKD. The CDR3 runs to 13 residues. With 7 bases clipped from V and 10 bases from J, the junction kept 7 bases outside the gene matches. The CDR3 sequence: CATRPGQGGEQFF. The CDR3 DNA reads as TGTGCCACCAGACCGGGACAGGGAGGCGAGCAGTTCTTC.

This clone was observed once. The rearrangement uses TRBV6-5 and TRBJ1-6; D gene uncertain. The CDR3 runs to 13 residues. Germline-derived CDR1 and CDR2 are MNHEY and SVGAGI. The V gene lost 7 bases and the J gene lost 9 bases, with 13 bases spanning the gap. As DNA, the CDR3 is TGTGCCAGCACACGGGGTGGAGGTTCACCCCTCCACTTT. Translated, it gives CASTRGGGSPLHF.

CDR3 bases: TGTGCCAGTACTAACTCGGCGGACAGGAGTGAGCCCCAGCATTTT. Its translation: CASTNSADRSEPQHF. The rearrangement uses TRBV19 and TRBJ1-5; 7 positions match TRBD1. Germline V gene lookup returns CDR1 LNHDA and CDR2 SQIVND (reference sequence). The CDR3 consists of 15 residues. Unmatched junction bases numbered 14, after V lost 7 bases and J lost 8 bases.

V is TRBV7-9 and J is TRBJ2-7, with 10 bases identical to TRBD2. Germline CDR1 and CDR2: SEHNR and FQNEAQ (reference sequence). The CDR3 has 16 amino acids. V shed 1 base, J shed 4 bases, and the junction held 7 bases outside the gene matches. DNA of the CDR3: TGTGCCAGCAGCTTAGTAAGCGGGAGGGCAACTTACGAGCAGTACTTC. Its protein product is CASSLVSGRATYEQYF.